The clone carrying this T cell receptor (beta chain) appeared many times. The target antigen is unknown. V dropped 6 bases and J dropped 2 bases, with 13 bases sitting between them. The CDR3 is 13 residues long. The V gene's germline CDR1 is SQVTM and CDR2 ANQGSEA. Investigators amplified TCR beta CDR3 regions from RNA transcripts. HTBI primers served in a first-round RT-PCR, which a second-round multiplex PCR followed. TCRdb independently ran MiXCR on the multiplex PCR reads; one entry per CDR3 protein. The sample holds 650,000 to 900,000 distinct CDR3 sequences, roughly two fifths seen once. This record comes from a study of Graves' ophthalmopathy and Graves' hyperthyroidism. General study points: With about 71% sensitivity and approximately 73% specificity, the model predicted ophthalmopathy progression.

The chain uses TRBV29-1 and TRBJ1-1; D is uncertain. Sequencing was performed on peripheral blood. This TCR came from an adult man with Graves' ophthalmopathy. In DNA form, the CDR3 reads TGCAGCGTGGGAGAAGTGGACAACACTGAAGCTTTCTTT. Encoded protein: CSVGEVDNTEAFF.